The 32 T cell receptor beta chains below all came from one sample that was sequenced in a study of CD8 T cells in ankylosing spondylitis. TCRdb used MiXCR to reprocess the 5' RACE reads, holding one entry per CDR3 protein. The sample lists about 89,000 distinct CDR3 sequences, 27% occurring once. The sequenced sample consisted of blood, either unsorted or a sorted T cell fraction (not recorded which). The receptor source for this set is a male donor with ankylosing spondylitis or in good health (not recorded which).

Only a few counts were recorded for this clonotype. The chain links TRBV6-1 to TRBJ1-5; perhaps TRBD1 as D (5 bases). V was shortened by 2 bases and J by 6 bases, with 11 bases between the two germline ends. The CDR3 covers 14 residues. Germline CDR1 reads MNHNS; CDR2 reads SASEGT. The CDR3 loop reads CASSELGVGQPQHF. The CDR3 DNA follows: TGTGCCAGCAGTGAATTGGGGGTGGGTCAGCCCCAGCATTTT.

This clonotype was recorded at least ten times. V gene TRBV5-1 combines with J gene TRBJ2-7, with TRBD2 matching over 8 bases. J gave up 4 bases and V 3 bases, and 6 bases lay outside the gene matches. The CDR3 spans 14 residues. CDR1 and CDR2 (germline): SGHRS, YFSETQ. CDR3 nucleotides: TGCGCCAGCAGCTACAGCGGGAGTTATTACGAGCAGTACTTC. This encodes CASSYSGSYYEQYF.

V and J are TRBV20-1 and TRBJ2-3; 7 bases agree with TRBD2. CDR3 length equals 14 residues. The germline V gene encodes CDR1 DFQATT and CDR2 SNEGSKA (reference sequence). J lost 3 bases, V lost 3 bases, and 6 bases had no gene match. The CDR3 DNA is TGCAGTGCTAGCGTGGCGGGAGAAACAGATACGCAGTATTTT. This encodes CSASVAGETDTQYF.

The table lists this clonotype with a few counts. The junction and the germline gene differ at one end; a read error may be behind it. The chain carries TRBV5-1 and TRBJ2-3, with D possibly TRBD2 on 7 matching bases. The CDR3 is 15 amino acids. Germline V gene lookup returns CDR1 SGHRS and CDR2 YFSETQ. CDR3 sequence reads: CASSLEGGGPDTQYF. CDR3 in DNA: TGCGCCAGCAGCTTGGAGGGGGGGGGGCCAGATACTCAGTATTTT.

This chain connects TRBV29-1 to TRBJ2-1; TRBD2 matches at 14 bases. This CDR3 is 14 amino acids long. The germline CDR1 and CDR2 sequences are SQVTM and ANQGSEA. Germline trimming cut 6 bases from V and 6 bases from J; bases unmatched to any gene: 4. The CDR3: CSVKGLAGANEQFF. DNA for the CDR3: TGCAGCGTGAAGGGACTAGCGGGGGCCAATGAGCAGTTCTTC.

Only a few counts were recorded for this clonotype. The rearrangement joins TRBV20-1 to TRBJ1-1, with 9 bases fitting TRBD1. The germline V gene has CDR1 DFQATT and CDR2 SNEGSKA (reference sequence). The trim removed 2 bases at V and 7 bases at J, leaving 8 bases unmatched. The CDR3 has 14 amino acids. The CDR3 coding sequence is TGCAGTGCTAGACCTCCGGGACAGGGTGATGAAGCTTTCTTT. Its protein product is CSARPPGQGDEAFF.

The chain has TRBV5-1 and TRBJ2-1; possibly TRBD2 for D (5 bases). CDR3 length equals 14 residues. Trimming shortened V by 0 bases and J by 4 bases, and 8 bases separated the two germline ends. In germline, CDR1 is SGHRS, CDR2 YFSETQ. The CDR3 region has the DNA TGCGCCAGCAGCTTGGCTCCGGGGTACAATGAGCAGTTCTTC. It specifies CASSLAPGYNEQFF.

The chain couples TRBV7-2 to TRBJ2-1, with D tentatively TRBD2 (6 bases). The ends were cut back, 1 base at V and 2 bases at J, with 9 bases in the middle. CDR1 and CDR2 (germline): SGHTA, FQGNSA. The CDR3 consists of 15 residues. The CDR3 spells CASSLVGGTYNEQFF. DNA for the CDR3: TGTGCCAGCAGCTTAGTGGGCGGGACCTACAATGAGCAGTTCTTC.

The chain links TRBV12-3 or TRBV12-4 to TRBJ1-3; possibly TRBD1 for D (6 bases). The length of the CDR3 is 14 residues. Trimming pared 7 bases from V and 0 bases from J, leaving 10 bases between. This CDR3 is CASMWGHSGNTIYF. In nucleotides, the CDR3 is TGTGCCAGCATGTGGGGACACTCTGGAAACACCATATATTTT.

This clonotype has only a few counts. This chain joins TRBV7-9 and TRBJ1-2, with D possibly TRBD1 on 6 matching bases. The length of the CDR3 is 15 residues. With 5 bases removed from V and 6 bases from J, the gap between germline ends came to 19 bases. Germline CDR1 is SEHNR and CDR2 is FQNEAQ (reference sequence). The CDR3 coding sequence is TGTGCCAGCAGCCAGAACAGGGCTGGGGGACATGGCTACACCTTC. This sequence encodes CASSQNRAGGHGYTF.

This clonotype was seen at least ten times. The chain has TRBV5-1 and TRBJ2-3; either TRBD1 or TRBD2 may supply D (5 bases each). This CDR3 comprises 14 residues. Trimming took off 5 bases at V and 1 base at J, with 11 bases between the two ends. Germline CDR1 reads SGHRS; CDR2 reads YFSETQ. The CDR3: CASRVGTGTDTQYF. The CDR3 bases are TGCGCCAGCAGAGTTGGGACCGGCACAGATACGCAGTATTTT.

The CDR3: CASSPTGQSNQPQHF. Written as DNA, the CDR3 is TGTGCCAGCTCACCAACCGGACAGAGCAATCAGCCCCAGCATTTT. The chain combines TRBV18 with TRBJ1-5; D possibly corresponds to TRBD1 (6 bases). The V end was cut by 2 bases, the J end by 1 base, with 9 bases between. Germline V gene lookup returns CDR1 KGHSH and CDR2 LQKENI. CDR3 length: 15 amino acids.

Only a few counts were recorded for this clonotype. The CDR3 here is CASSSTDRTQYF. The DNA of the CDR3 is TGTGCCAGCAGCTCGACTGACCGTACGCAGTATTTT. V and J are TRBV7-3 and TRBJ2-3; D gene uncertain. Trimming removed 4 bases from V and 8 bases from J, with 10 bases in between. This CDR3 contains 12 residues. CDR1 is SGHTA and CDR2 is FQGTGA in the germline V gene.

The sample holds a few counts of this clonotype. The V call is TRBV12-3 or TRBV12-4, the J call TRBJ2-3; tentatively, D is TRBD1 (5 bases). This CDR3 is built from 14 residues. V lost 6 bases, J lost 1 base, and 11 bases lay in between. The chain's CDR3 is CASRLGLGTDTQYF. The CDR3 bases are TGTGCCAGCAGGCTGGGGCTAGGCACAGATACGCAGTATTTT.

This clonotype occurred a few times. The J gene is TRBJ2-3, the V gene TRBV7-6, with TRBD2 matching 13 bases. With 5 bases clipped from V and 0 bases from J, the junction kept 8 bases outside the gene matches. The CDR3 is 18 amino acids. CDR1 is SGHVS, CDR2 FNYEAQ, per germline. CDR3 sequence reads: CASSTRTSGSGSTDTQYF. DNA of the CDR3: TGTGCCAGCAGCACCAGGACTAGCGGGAGTGGGAGCACAGATACGCAGTATTTT.

This clonotype was seen a few times. The rearrangement uses TRBV3-1 and TRBJ2-7; the D is unclear. V lost 1 base, J lost 7 bases, and 8 bases lay in between. This CDR3 spans 12 amino acids. The germline V gene has CDR1 LGHDT and CDR2 YNNKEL (reference sequence). Here the CDR3 reads CASSQASGEQYF. CDR3 nucleotide sequence: TGTGCCAGCAGCCAAGCTTCGGGTGAGCAGTACTTC.

The V and J genes are TRBV9 and TRBJ2-1; TRBD2 agrees at 12 bases. CDR3 size: 17 residues. CDR1 is SGDLS and CDR2 is YYNGEE in the germline V gene. V lost 4 bases and J lost 3; bases outside the gene matches: 8. CDR3 nucleotide sequence: TGTGCCAGCAGCCCGAGACTAGCGGGGGAAAACTACAATGAGCAGTTCTTC. Translating it yields CASSPRLAGENYNEQFF.

This clonotype has just a few counts. The chain uses TRBV7-3 and TRBJ2-3; a weak D match, TRBD2 (6 bases). Trimming removed 2 bases at V and 0 bases at J, with 12 bases between. Per the germline V gene, CDR1 is SGHTA and CDR2 is FQGTGA. The CDR3 spans 16 residues. This chain's CDR3 is CASSLLGLESTDTQYF. CDR3 coding DNA: TGTGCCAGCAGCTTATTGGGACTGGAAAGCACAGATACGCAGTATTTT.

This clonotype has a count of ten or more. The CDR3 reads CAISGDRGETQYF. CDR3 sequence (DNA): TGTGCCATCAGTGGTGACAGGGGAGAGACCCAGTACTTC. V usage is TRBV10-3 and J usage is TRBJ2-5, with TRBD1 identical over 8 bases. This CDR3 has 13 residues. Per the germline V gene, CDR1 is ENHRY and CDR2 is SYGVKD. With V trimmed by 4 bases and J by 4 bases, 2 bases remained unmatched.

This clonotype was counted only a few times. This chain joins TRBV10-3 and TRBJ2-3; 8 nucleotides match TRBD2. This CDR3 spans 15 amino acids. Germline loops: CDR1 ENHRY, CDR2 SYGVKD. The V gene end was trimmed by 6 bases and the J gene end by 3 bases; junction bases not matched to a gene: 8. The CDR3 bases are TGTGCCATCAGCCTTACTAGCGGAGGTACAGATACGCAGTATTTT. This codes for CAISLTSGGTDTQYF.

This clonotype was observed a few times. The chain uses TRBV5-1 and TRBJ2-1, with TRBD2 matching 9 bases. Germline V gene data show CDR1 as SGHRS and CDR2 as YFSETQ. Trimming took 0 bases from V and 0 from J; bases not matched to a gene: 7. This CDR3 has 18 amino acids. The CDR3 loop reads CASSLGSLSGSSYNEQFF. The CDR3 DNA sequence: TGCGCCAGCAGCTTGGGGTCCCTTAGCGGGAGCTCCTACAATGAGCAGTTCTTC.

This clonotype has just a few counts. The chain uses TRBV10-3 and TRBJ1-3; a possible D gene is TRBD1 (6 bases). Per the germline V gene, CDR1 is ENHRY and CDR2 is SYGVKD. The germline V and J ends were trimmed by 7 bases and 2 bases, with 12 bases remaining between them. CDR3 size: 14 residues. CDR3 coding DNA: TGTGCCATCAAGGGGGGACACACTGGAAACACCATATATTTT. Translation gives CAIKGGHTGNTIYF.

The chain employs TRBV19 and TRBJ1-5; 7 bases align to TRBD1. Germline V gene sequence: CDR1 LNHDA, CDR2 SQIVND (reference sequence). The length of the CDR3 is 15 residues. Trimming cost V 4 bases and J 3 bases; bases outside gene matches: 6. DNA for the CDR3: TGTGCCAGTAGTAACTCAGGGGGACACAATCAGCCCCAGCATTTT. It encodes CASSNSGGHNQPQHF.

This chain joins TRBV27 and TRBJ2-3; perhaps TRBD2 as D (5 bases). Trimming stripped 7 bases from V and 0 bases from J, with 17 bases between. Germline CDR1 reads MNHEY; CDR2 reads SMNVEV (reference sequence). The CDR3 runs 16 residues. The CDR3 sequence: CASTSLADTSTDTQYF. In DNA, the CDR3 is TGTGCCAGCACCTCCCTAGCAGATACTAGCACAGATACGCAGTATTTT.

In nucleotides, the CDR3 is TGTGCCAGCAGTTTAATCGAGTCAAGCCGACTAGCGGGAGTATACAATGAGCAGTTCTTC. This codes for CASSLIESSRLAGVYNEQFF. This chain joins TRBV12-3 or TRBV12-4 and TRBJ2-1; TRBD2 aligns across 12 bases. The V gene end was trimmed by 2 bases and the J gene end by 4 bases; junction bases not matched to a gene: 15. This CDR3 has 20 residues.

This clonotype was counted ten times or more. The chain uses TRBV7-2 and TRBJ2-1; 9 positions match TRBD2. This CDR3 spans 16 amino acids. V gave up 3 bases and J gave up 3 bases; unmatched junction bases: 6. Germline V CDR1 and CDR2: SGHTA, FQGNSA. DNA of the CDR3: TGTGCCAGCAGCTTGCAGGGCGGGAGGGTCTACAATGAGCAGTTCTTC. It translates to CASSLQGGRVYNEQFF.

The rearrangement uses TRBV7-2 and TRBJ2-3, with 7 bases lining up with TRBD2. Germline V gives CDR1 SGHTA, CDR2 FQGNSA. The CDR3 is 15 residues long. The ends lost 1 base at V and 4 bases at J; junction bases unmatched: 5. This CDR3 is CASSLVAGQADTQYF. CDR3 DNA: TGTGCCAGCAGCTTAGTAGCGGGCCAGGCAGATACGCAGTATTTT.

This clonotype came up once. V gene TRBV15 combines with J gene TRBJ1-1; 7 positions agree with TRBD1. Germline values: CDR1 LNHNV, CDR2 YYDKDF (reference sequence). The CDR3 is 18 residues long. With 0 bases clipped from V and 1 base from J, the junction kept 11 bases outside the gene matches. The DNA of the CDR3 is TGTGCCACCAGCAGAGATCGTTACAGGGGTTCCTCGAACACTGAAGCTTTCTTT. This encodes CATSRDRYRGSSNTEAFF.

The sample holds a few counts of this clonotype. The chain employs TRBV20-1 and TRBJ2-1, with 8 bases aligning to TRBD1. Germline loops: CDR1 DFQATT, CDR2 SNEGSKA (reference sequence). This CDR3 comprises 14 residues. V shed 2 bases and J 4 bases; nucleotides not matched to a gene: 4. The CDR3 DNA is TGCAGTGCTAGATCCGGGACAGGTTACAATGAGCAGTTCTTC. Its translation is CSARSGTGYNEQFF.

V gene TRBV19 combines with J gene TRBJ2-2, with D hard to call. Germline V lookup: CDR1 LNHDA, CDR2 SQIVND (reference sequence). This CDR3 contains 14 residues. V lost 10 bases and J 0 bases, leaving 12 bases between the germline ends. CDR3 sequence: CATRKQANTGELFF. CDR3 DNA sequence: TGTGCCACTCGAAAGCAGGCGAACACCGGGGAGCTGTTTTTT. Full variable domain (outside the CDR3, taken from reference TRBV19 and TRBJ2-2): DGGITQSPKYLFRKEGQNVTLSCEQNLNHDAMYWYRQDPGQGLRLIYYSQIVNDFQKGDIAEGYSVSREKKESFPLTVTSAQKNPTAFYLCATRKQANTGELFFGEGSRLTVL.

The genes are TRBV6-1 and TRBJ2-7, with 7 bases matching TRBD2. Germline V CDR1 and CDR2: MNHNS, SASEGT. The V and J ends lost 7 bases and 3 bases, in that order; junction bases with no gene match: 9. There are 14 residues in the CDR3. For the CDR3, the DNA is TGTGCCAGCACCCTGGGAGGGACCTTCTACGAGCAGTACGTC. The encoded protein is CASTLGGTFYEQYV.

This clonotype appeared a few times. V and J are TRBV7-8 and TRBJ2-1; 9 nucleotides line up with TRBD1. This CDR3 is built from 17 residues. Trimming at V came to 7 bases and at J to 15 bases, leaving 25 bases not matched to a gene. In germline, CDR1 is SGHVS, CDR2 FQNEAQ. CDR3: CASTLRTRTGVRLGGFF. The CDR3 DNA follows: TGTGCCAGCACCCTCAGAACCCGGACAGGGGTACGGCTCGGAGGGTTCTTC.